This T cell receptor (beta chain) derives from a study of identical twins (dated by TCRdb to about 2016). At the level of the whole study: To test whether fetal clonotypes persist, the study used deep sequencing on TCR alpha and beta repertoires from monozygotic twins, unrelated adults of various ages, and cord blood. To rule out contamination, the twin experiments were replicated at different times with different library preparation protocols. What the work shows at the level of the full study, not this receptor alone: Invariant T cells such as MAIT and iNKT could partly confound zero-insertion analyses, though diverse VJ usage argued against this for most clonotypes. Abundant cord blood beta clonotypes carried fewer insertions; young adult naive repertoires showed a weaker similar trend, while memory repertoires showed none. Recombination models systematically underestimated out-of-frame TCR alpha sharing in monozygotic twins but agreed with sharing between unrelated individuals. Compared with coincidental sharing between unrelated individuals, out-of-frame TCR alpha sequences shared between twins had an excess of sequences with low generation probability. Because the same donors could not be followed over many years, the conclusions depended on cross-sectional statistical analysis. In beta out-of-frame sequences, excess twin sharing was weaker, because having fewer shared sequences lowered the signal-to-noise ratio.

The library was prepared using 5' RACE. Instrument on record: Illumina HiSeq 2000. Template switching added a universal primer binding site, and the final cDNA carried a unique molecular identifier that allowed TCR cDNA molecules to be counted accurately. First-strand cDNA for TCR alpha and beta chains was synthesized from specific primers in the conserved constant-segment region. To control for contamination, every cDNA library carried two barcodes: a SMART-Mk sample barcode plus Illumina barcodes. TruSeq adapter sequences along with Illumina sample barcodes were introduced in two successive PCR steps. The TCR alpha and beta cDNA libraries were sequenced on the Illumina HiSeq platform using custom primers. Per the source publication's procedure: Raw reads were processed with MiGEC to extract unique molecular identifiers, and MiXCR was used to determine CDR3 positions. For each individual, recombination models were inferred using an EM algorithm with the repgenHMM and IGoR tools. The analysis of shared clonotypes was done with the tcR package in R, with sharing normalized by the product of cloneset sizes. To study raw recombination without the effects of thymic and clonal selection, out-of-frame nonproductive sequences were analyzed. TCRdb trimmed the raw reads at Q25, called clones with MiXCR and kept productive beta chains. Merged by CDR3 protein, the rows form single entries marked with the most common genes and DNA. These V and J calls rely on TCRdb rather than the paper's analysis. The sample profile shows 450,000 to 500,000 distinct CDR3 sequences; roughly an eighth of them were found once. Together, the top ten hold 0.8% to 1% of the sample.

Every donor was a healthy Caucasian. Three pairs of female monozygotic twins, all aged about 18 to 29 years, were included in the twin cohort. Positive isolation kits from Invitrogen were used to isolate CD4+ and CD8+ T cell populations. This clonotype has only a few counts. Its antigen is still unknown. No much larger clone exists at a distance of one base, and base qualities are not known. The same data also contributed to another study, on yellow fever vaccine responses in identical twins. As described in the second report: The T cell response to vaccination in identical twins was reported by the authors to appear partly convergent and partly personalized. The study precisely tracked vaccine-responding T cell clones in identical twins.

The sequenced sample consisted of CD4+ T cells sorted from blood. This receptor was taken from a woman between 18 and 30 years old in good health.

The nucleotide sequence is given as TGCGCCAGCAGCCAAGGATGGACAGAACTAGCCAAAAACATTCAGTACTTC. Translated, this is CASSQGWTELAKNIQYF. The chain links TRBV4-3 with TRBJ2-4, with a tentative D gene TRBD1 over 6 matching bases. The CDR3 runs 17 amino acids, cysteine and phenylalanine included. Only CDR3 DNA remains: 51 bases, in frame from the first base. Based on the germline V gene, the CDR1 and CDR2 sequences are LGHNA and YSLEER. The V end loses 1 base and the J end loses 0 bases, and a stretch of 13 bases separates them.